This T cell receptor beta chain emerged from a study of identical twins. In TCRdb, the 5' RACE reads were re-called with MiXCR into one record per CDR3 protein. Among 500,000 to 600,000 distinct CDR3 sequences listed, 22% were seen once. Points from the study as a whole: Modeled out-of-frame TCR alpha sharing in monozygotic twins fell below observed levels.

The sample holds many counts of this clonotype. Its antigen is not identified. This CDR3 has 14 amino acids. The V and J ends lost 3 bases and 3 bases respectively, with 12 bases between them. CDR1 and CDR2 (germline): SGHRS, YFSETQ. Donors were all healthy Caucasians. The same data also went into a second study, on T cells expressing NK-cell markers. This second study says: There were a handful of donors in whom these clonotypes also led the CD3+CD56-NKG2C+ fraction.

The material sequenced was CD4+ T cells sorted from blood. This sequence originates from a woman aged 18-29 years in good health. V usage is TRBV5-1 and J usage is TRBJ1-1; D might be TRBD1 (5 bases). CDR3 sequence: CASSYLRGHTEAFF. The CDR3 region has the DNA TGCGCCAGCAGCTACCTCCGGGGCCACACTGAAGCTTTCTTT.